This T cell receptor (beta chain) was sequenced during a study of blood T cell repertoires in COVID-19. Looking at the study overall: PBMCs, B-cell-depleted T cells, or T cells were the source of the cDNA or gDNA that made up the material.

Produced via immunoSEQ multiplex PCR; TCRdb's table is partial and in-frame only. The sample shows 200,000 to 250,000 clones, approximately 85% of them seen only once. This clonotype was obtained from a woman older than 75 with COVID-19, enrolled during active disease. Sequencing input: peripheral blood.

For the CDR3, the DNA is TGTGCCGGAGAACAGGGTTCTGAATATGGCTACACCTTC. This codes for CAGEQGSEYGYTF. The V call is TRBV2, the J call TRBJ1-2, with a possible D match to TRBD1 (6 bases). CDR3 length equals 13 residues. The V and J ends lost 11 bases and 5 bases respectively, with 18 bases between them. Germline V CDR1 and CDR2: SNHLY, FYNNEI.